This T cell receptor beta chain was observed in a study of T cells after yellow fever vaccination. Study outcomes and limitations: Researchers report a weaker secondary response that nonetheless peaked faster, day 5 versus 15. Post-booster reappearance was seen for most primary-vaccination clones (around 96% CD4, 85% to 90% CD8). Highly abundant clonotypes carried over from the bulk population could end up in FACS-sorted repertoires as contaminants.

The study made its TCR cDNA through 5'RACE template switching. That step introduced a universal primer site along with UMIs. In TCRdb, the 5' RACE reads were re-called with MiXCR into one record per CDR3 protein. The repertoire holds about 300,000 distinct CDR3 sequences, with approximately 10% as singletons. Note on this clonotype: The antigen remains unidentified.

The material sequenced was CD4+ T cells sorted from PBMCs, taken 5 days after the yellow fever booster vaccination. This TCR came from a man between 18 and 29 years old who received the YFV17D yellow fever vaccine.

The CDR3 sequence: CSARDRRLAGSDEQFF. The DNA of the CDR3 is TGCAGTGCTAGAGATCGGCGACTAGCGGGATCCGATGAGCAGTTCTTC. The J gene is TRBJ2-1, the V gene TRBV20-1; TRBD2 matches 11 bases. This CDR3 has 16 residues. The V gene end was trimmed by 0 bases and the J gene end by 8 bases; junction bases not matched to a gene: 9. Germline V gene lookup returns CDR1 DFQATT and CDR2 SNEGSKA (reference sequence).